This TCR beta chain was identified in a study of PD-1 blockade in mismatch repair-deficient tumors. Study overall: All were previously treated, progressing patients with approximately 11 mismatch repair-deficient cancer types.

The protocol was immunoSEQ multiplex PCR, while the TCRdb copy is restricted to in-frame clones and leaves out a portion. Of tens of thousands of clones in the sample, 79% were seen once. CDR1 and CDR2 from the germline V gene are SQVTM and ANQGSEA. CDR3 length: 12 residues. Trimming pared 5 bases from V and 2 bases from J, leaving 9 bases between. Every patient had mismatch repair deficiency by PCR or immunohistochemistry. This specimen was peripheral blood, taken 4 weeks after starting pembrolizumab. V and J are TRBV29-1 and TRBJ1-2; D is possibly TRBD1 (6 bases). This TCR derives from an adult with mismatch repair-deficient cancer. The CDR3 region is CSVWTENYGYTF. The CDR3 nucleotides are TGCAGCGTTTGGACAGAGAACTATGGCTACACCTTC. Full variable domain (remainder filled in from reference TRBV29-1 and TRBJ1-2): SAVISQKPSRDICQRGTSLTIQCQVDSQVTMMFWYRQQPGQSLTLIATANQGSEATYESGFVIDKFPISRPNLTFSTLTVSNMSPEDSSIYLCSVWTENYGYTFGSGTRLTVV.